A selection of T cell receptor beta chains follows, all from one sample in a study of cytomegalovirus exposure and HLA in healthy donors. Profiled with immunoSEQ multiplex PCR; TCRdb holds only in-frame clones, not every one. The table shows some 220,000 clones, with roughly 78% occurring only once. Sequencing input: PBMCs. These receptors were taken from a boy younger than 18 in good health and CMV-seronegative. Each CDR3 is given with its conserved first and last residue. Fields, in order: clone size, D gene, J gene, V gene, CDR3 protein, CDR3 DNA. The D gene is left open where the match is weak. Size values are once, few and many counts, or a class for expanded clones, and some rows have none.

clone size: few
D gene: NA
J gene: TRBJ1-2
V gene: TRBV7-9
CDR3 protein: CASSPGGYGYTF
CDR3 DNA: TGTGCCAGCAGTCCAGGTGGCTATGGCTACACCTTC

clone size: NA
D gene: NA
J gene: TRBJ1-2
V gene: TRBV5-6
CDR3 protein: CASSLATGRGYGYTF
CDR3 DNA: TGTGCCAGCAGCTTGGCTACGGGAAGAGGCTATGGCTACACCTTC

clone size: few
D gene: TRBD1
J gene: TRBJ2-7
V gene: TRBV2
CDR3 protein: CASSEQGALYEQYF
CDR3 DNA: TGTGCCAGCAGTGAGCAGGGGGCACTCTACGAGCAGTACTTC

clone size: NA
D gene: NA
J gene: TRBJ2-2
V gene: TRBV5-1
CDR3 protein: CASSLEGANTGELFF
CDR3 DNA: TGCGCCAGCAGCTTAGAAGGGGCGAACACCGGGGAGCTGTTTTTT

clone size: NA
D gene: TRBD1
J gene: TRBJ1-3
V gene: TRBV10-3
CDR3 protein: CAISASGGYSGNTIYF
CDR3 DNA: TGTGCCATCAGTGCTTCAGGGGGCTACTCTGGAAACACCATATATTTT

clone size: NA
D gene: NA
J gene: TRBJ2-3
V gene: TRBV5-1
CDR3 protein: CASSPQGYTDTQYF
CDR3 DNA: TGCGCCAGCAGCCCACAGGGTTACACAGATACGCAGTATTTT

clone size: few
D gene: TRBD1
J gene: TRBJ2-7
V gene: TRBV4-1
CDR3 protein: CASSPNPGQGPPYEQYF
CDR3 DNA: TGCGCCAGCAGCCCAAATCCGGGACAGGGACCCCCTTACGAGCAGTACTTC

clone size: NA
D gene: NA
J gene: TRBJ2-3
V gene: TRBV5-1
CDR3 protein: CASSLNLNTDTQYF
CDR3 DNA: TGCGCCAGCAGCTTGAACCTAAACACAGATACGCAGTATTTT

clone size: NA
D gene: NA
J gene: TRBJ1-4
V gene: TRBV30
CDR3 protein: CAWSVPRGGNEKLFF
CDR3 DNA: TGTGCCTGGAGTGTACCGAGGGGGGGGAATGAAAAACTGTTTTTT

clone size: NA
D gene: TRBD1
J gene: TRBJ1-5
V gene: TRBV5-6
CDR3 protein: CASSSRTGGGQPQHF
CDR3 DNA: TGTGCCAGCAGCTCAAGGACAGGGGGCGGTCAGCCCCAGCATTTT

clone size: NA
D gene: NA
J gene: TRBJ2-1
V gene: TRBV4-1
CDR3 protein: CASSPTTRSWEQFF
CDR3 DNA: TGCGCCAGCAGCCCTACGACTAGGAGCTGGGAGCAGTTCTTC

clone size: few
D gene: NA
J gene: TRBJ2-2
V gene: TRBV2
CDR3 protein: CASGGRGTLTGELFF
CDR3 DNA: TGTGCCAGCGGGGGGAGGGGGACGCTCACCGGGGAGCTGTTTTTT

clone size: NA
D gene: TRBD2
J gene: TRBJ2-1
V gene: TRBV27
CDR3 protein: CASSRTLAGGPHEQFF
CDR3 DNA: TGTGCCAGCAGTCGCACACTAGCGGGAGGGCCCCATGAGCAGTTCTTC

clone size: NA
D gene: NA
J gene: TRBJ2-7
V gene: TRBV6-1
CDR3 protein: CASSGAYEQYF
CDR3 DNA: TGTGCCAGCTCGGGGGCCTACGAGCAGTACTTC